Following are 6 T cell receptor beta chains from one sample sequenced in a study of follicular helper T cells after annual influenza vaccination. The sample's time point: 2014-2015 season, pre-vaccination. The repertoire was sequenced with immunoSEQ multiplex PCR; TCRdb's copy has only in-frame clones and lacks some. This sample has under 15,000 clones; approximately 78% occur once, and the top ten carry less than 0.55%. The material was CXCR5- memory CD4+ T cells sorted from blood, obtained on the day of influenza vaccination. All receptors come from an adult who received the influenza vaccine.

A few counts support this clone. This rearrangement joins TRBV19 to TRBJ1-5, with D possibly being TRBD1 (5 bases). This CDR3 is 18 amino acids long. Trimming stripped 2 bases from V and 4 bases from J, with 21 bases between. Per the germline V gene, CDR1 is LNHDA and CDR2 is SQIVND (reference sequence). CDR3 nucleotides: TGTGCCAGTAGTATACTAACGAACCGGGGGGGACGAAATCAGCCCCAGCATTTT. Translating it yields CASSILTNRGGRNQPQHF.

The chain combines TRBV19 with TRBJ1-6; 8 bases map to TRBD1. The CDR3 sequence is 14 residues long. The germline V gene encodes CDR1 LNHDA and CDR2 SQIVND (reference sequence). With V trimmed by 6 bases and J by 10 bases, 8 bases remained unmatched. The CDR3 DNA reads TGTGCCAGTAGACGGACAGGGCCGCGATCACCCCTCCACTTT. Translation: CASRRTGPRSPLHF.

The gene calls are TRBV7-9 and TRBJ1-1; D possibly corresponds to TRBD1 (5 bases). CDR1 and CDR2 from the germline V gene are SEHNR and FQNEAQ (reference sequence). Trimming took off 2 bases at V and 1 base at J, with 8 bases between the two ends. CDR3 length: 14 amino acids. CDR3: CASSLRRGNTEAFF. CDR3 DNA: TGTGCCAGCAGCTTAAGGAGGGGGAACACTGAAGCTTTCTTT.

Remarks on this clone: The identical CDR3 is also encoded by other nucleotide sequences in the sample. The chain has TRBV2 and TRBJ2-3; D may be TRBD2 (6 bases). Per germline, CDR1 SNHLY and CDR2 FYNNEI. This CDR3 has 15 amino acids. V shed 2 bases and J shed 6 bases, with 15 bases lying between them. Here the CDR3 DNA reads TGTGCCAGCAGTGAACTTCTAGGGAGGAAGGATACGCAGTATTTT. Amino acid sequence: CASSELLGRKDTQYF.

CDR3 bases: TGCGCCAGCAGCTTGGGGGGTTATAGCAATCAGCCCCAGCATTTT. Its protein is CASSLGGYSNQPQHF. This sequence joins TRBV5-1 and TRBJ1-5; no reliable D call. The CDR3 runs to 15 residues. Germline V gene lookup returns CDR1 SGHRS and CDR2 YFSETQ. Trimming cost V 0 bases and J 0 bases, with 7 bases left between them.

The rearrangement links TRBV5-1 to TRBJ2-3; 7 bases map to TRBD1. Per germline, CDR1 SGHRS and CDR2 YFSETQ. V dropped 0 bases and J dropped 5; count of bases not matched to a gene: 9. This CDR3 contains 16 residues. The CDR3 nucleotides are TGCGCCAGCAGCTTGGTTGGTGACAGGGTCCAAGATACGCAGTATTTT. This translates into CASSLVGDRVQDTQYF.